This TCR beta chain was profiled in a study of cytomegalovirus exposure and HLA in healthy donors. Sequencing used immunoSEQ multiplex PCR; TCRdb keeps in-frame clones, though not all of them. In the table there are about 86,000 clones, around 94% of which are singletons. This CDR3 comprises 15 residues. The germline gives CDR1 SGHNT, CDR2 YYREEE (reference sequence). The V gene end was trimmed by 4 bases and the J gene end by 11 bases; junction bases not matched to a gene: 16. The sequenced sample was PBMCs. The chain couples TRBV5-4 to TRBJ2-7, with 9 bases aligning to TRBD2. This clonotype was obtained from a man aged 18 to 29 in good health and CMV-seronegative. CDR3 loop: CASSGTGTSSTGEYF. As DNA, the CDR3 is TGTGCCAGCAGCGGGACCGGGACTAGCAGTACAGGGGAGTACTTC.